These 18 T cell receptor beta chains originate from one sample sequenced in a study of cytomegalovirus exposure and HLA in healthy donors. Use of 60 Vbeta and 13 Jbeta primers characterized the PCR. The repertoire was sequenced with immunoSEQ multiplex PCR; TCRdb's copy has only in-frame clones and lacks some. The sample contains under 300,000 clones, 86% of which appear only once. Sequenced input: PBMCs. The receptors derive from a man aged 40-49 years in good health and CMV-seropositive.

DNA of the CDR3: TGCGCCAGCAGCTTGGGCCCAGAGGGGGCGAACACTGAAGCTTTCTTT. It specifies CASSLGPEGANTEAFF. This chain connects TRBV5-1 to TRBJ1-1, with TRBD1 matching 7 bases. V trimming: 0 bases; J trimming: 1 base; junction bases outside the gene matches: 6. CDR1 is SGHRS, CDR2 YFSETQ, per germline. This CDR3 is built from 16 residues.

The V gene is TRBV19, the J gene TRBJ2-6; TRBD1 matches at 7 bases. Germline-derived CDR1 and CDR2 are LNHDA and SQIVND (reference sequence). J was trimmed by 2 bases and V by 7 bases; bases with no gene match: 5. This CDR3 is 15 amino acids long. CDR3 DNA sequence: TGTGCCAGTACTACCGACAGGGCTGGGGCCAACGTCCTGACTTTC. Protein sequence: CASTTDRAGANVLTF.

The V gene is TRBV11-2, the J gene TRBJ1-1; the D gene is possibly TRBD1 (6 bases). CDR3 length: 18 residues. V was cut by 4 bases and J by 0 bases, with 21 bases left in between. Per germline, CDR1 SGHAT and CDR2 FQNNGV. In DNA form, the CDR3 reads TGTGCCAGCAGCTCCCCACGCTTACAGGGCCGGGTGAACACTGAAGCTTTCTTT. This gives the protein CASSSPRLQGRVNTEAFF.

The chain links TRBV5-1 to TRBJ1-3, with 9 nucleotides matching TRBD1. V dropped 1 base and J dropped 1; count of bases not matched to a gene: 6. The CDR3 is 17 residues long. CDR1 is SGHRS, CDR2 YFSETQ, per germline. The CDR3 nucleotides read TGCGCCAGCAGCTTGACTCCGGGACAGGGTTCTGGAAACACCATATATTTT. As protein: CASSLTPGQGSGNTIYF.

This clone has just one count. V usage is TRBV15 and J usage is TRBJ2-2; 9 nucleotides line up with TRBD2. The junction had 9 bases not matched to a gene; V was cut back by 1 base and J by 12 bases. CDR1 and CDR2 from the germline V gene are LNHNV and YYDKDF (reference sequence). The CDR3 is 15 residues long. CDR3 in amino acids: CATSRVELAGGQLFF. The CDR3 bases are TGTGCCACCAGCAGAGTCGAACTAGCGGGTGGGCAGCTGTTTTTT.

This chain joins TRBV5-1 and TRBJ2-1; the match to TRBD2 covers 13 bases. Per the germline V gene, CDR1 is SGHRS and CDR2 is YFSETQ. CDR3 size: 16 residues. V lost 7 bases and J lost 8; bases outside the gene matches: 12. Here the CDR3 reads CASAGPGLAGIYEQFF. The CDR3 DNA follows: TGCGCCAGCGCTGGACCGGGACTAGCGGGAATATATGAGCAGTTCTTC.

The V gene is TRBV7-3, the J gene TRBJ1-2, with D perhaps matching TRBD1 (6 bases). Per germline, CDR1 SGHTA and CDR2 FQGTGA. CDR3 length: 14 amino acids. The V end was cut by 5 bases, the J end by 1 base, with 11 bases between. The CDR3 DNA is TGTGCCAGCAGCCGGACGACAGGTAACTATGGCTACACCTTC. Its translation is CASSRTTGNYGYTF.

This sequence joins TRBV6-4 and TRBJ2-1, with a possible D match to TRBD1 (6 bases). The CDR3 covers 15 residues. V was shortened by 0 bases and J by 3 bases, with 9 bases between the two germline ends. Germline V gene data show CDR1 as MRHNA and CDR2 as SNTAGT. CDR3 in amino acids: CASSDSPGVYNEQFF. The CDR3 DNA reads as TGTGCCAGCAGTGACTCCCCAGGGGTCTACAATGAGCAGTTCTTC.

The rearrangement links TRBV7-2 to TRBJ1-1, with TRBD1 identical over 9 bases. From germline, CDR1 is SGHTA and CDR2 FQGNSA. CDR3 size: 16 residues. The trim removed 2 bases at V and 0 bases at J, leaving 4 bases unmatched. DNA for the CDR3: TGTGCCAGCAGCTTACGTTGGGACAGGGTGAACACTGAAGCTTTCTTT. The encoded protein is CASSLRWDRVNTEAFF. Combining the CDR3 with reference TRBV7-2 and TRBJ1-1 gives the whole variable domain GAGVSQSPSNKVTEKGKDVELRCDPISGHTALYWYRQSLGQGLEFLIYFQGNSAPDKSGLPSDRFSAERTGGSVSTLTIQRTQQEDSAVYLCASSLRWDRVNTEAFFGQGTRLTVV.

The DNA for the CDR3 is TGTGCCAGCAGTGACGAGGGACAGGAGTATGAAAAACTGTTTTTT. Translation gives CASSDEGQEYEKLFF. J is TRBJ1-4 and V is TRBV6-1; 8 bases agree with TRBD1. The CDR3 is 15 amino acids. Per the germline V gene, CDR1 is MNHNS and CDR2 is SASEGT. Trimming cost V 3 bases and J 6 bases; bases outside gene matches: 6.

The rearrangement uses TRBV28 and TRBJ2-7; no clear D gene. Germline CDR1 is MDHEN and CDR2 is SYDVKM. V was clipped by 6 bases and J by 5 bases, with 20 bases between them. CDR3 length equals 15 residues. The CDR3 reads CASRPIGPSAHEQYF. In nucleotides, the CDR3 is TGTGCCAGCAGACCCATTGGGCCCTCGGCCCACGAGCAGTACTTC.

The V call is TRBV25-1, the J call TRBJ1-2, with D possibly matching TRBD1 (6 bases). The V end was cut by 2 bases, the J end by 8 bases, with 15 bases between. Germline-derived CDR1 and CDR2 are MGHDK and SYGVNS. The CDR3 extends over 14 amino acids. The CDR3 region is CASSERGTTGGYTF. CDR3 in DNA: TGTGCCAGCAGTGAAAGGGGGACAACTGGGGGCTACACCTTC.

The gene calls are TRBV28 and TRBJ1-2; no definite D call. The CDR3 spans 16 residues. Trimming cost V 7 bases and J 0 bases, with 18 bases left between them. Germline CDR1 is MDHEN and CDR2 is SYDVKM. CDR3 region: CASTLPAGDPNYGYTF. CDR3 nucleotides: TGTGCCAGCACCCTACCGGCGGGAGATCCTAACTATGGCTACACCTTC.

This clone was seen only a few times. The J gene is TRBJ2-7, the V gene TRBV25-1, with 8 bases lining up with TRBD1. V lost 2 bases, J lost 1 base, and 7 bases stayed unmatched. Germline lookup yields CDR1 MGHDK and CDR2 SYGVNS. The CDR3 spans 16 residues. CDR3: CASSEGAGQVSYEQYF. The CDR3, as DNA: TGTGCCAGCAGTGAAGGGGCGGGACAGGTTTCCTACGAGCAGTACTTC.

This chain links TRBV7-6 with TRBJ1-4; TRBD1 matches at 8 bases. J was trimmed by 8 bases and V by 5 bases; bases with no gene match: 10. Germline V lookup: CDR1 SGHVS, CDR2 FNYEAQ. The CDR3 covers 15 residues. The CDR3 is CASSTGQGGIEKLFF. The CDR3 DNA is TGTGCCAGCAGCACCGGACAGGGCGGTATAGAAAAACTGTTTTTT.

About this clone itself: Other DNA sequences in this specimen translate into the identical CDR3. This sequence joins TRBV19 and TRBJ1-1; D gene uncertain. The germline V and J ends were trimmed by 4 bases and 1 base, with 7 bases remaining between them. Germline V CDR1 and CDR2: LNHDA, SQIVND (reference sequence). The CDR3 is made up of 13 amino acids. The CDR3: CASSTGGNTEAFF. In DNA form, the CDR3 reads TGTGCCAGTAGTACCGGAGGGAACACTGAAGCTTTCTTT. Full variable domain (remainder filled in from reference TRBV19 and TRBJ1-1): DGGITQSPKYLFRKEGQNVTLSCEQNLNHDAMYWYRQDPGQGLRLIYYSQIVNDFQKGDIAEGYSVSREKKESFPLTVTSAQKNPTAFYLCASSTGGNTEAFFGQGTRLTVV.

Comments on this clone: One junction end does not reproduce the germline sequence, and a read error may be involved. The chain combines TRBV7-9 with TRBJ1-1; 8 nucleotides align to TRBD1. Looked up from germline, CDR1 is SEHNR and CDR2 is FQNEAQ (reference sequence). The CDR3 has 16 amino acids. The CDR3 nucleotides are TGTTCCAGCCTCGGACAGGGATCACCGGATAACACTGAAGCTTTCTTT. Protein sequence: CSSLGQGSPDNTEAFF.

The V call is TRBV7-9, the J call TRBJ1-2, with 7 positions matching TRBD1. This CDR3 contains 14 residues. Per germline, CDR1 SEHNR and CDR2 FQNEAQ (reference sequence). V lost 5 bases and J lost 0; bases outside the gene matches: 3. The CDR3 sequence is CASSRGTANYGYTF. Here the CDR3 DNA reads TGTGCCAGCAGCCGCGGGACAGCTAACTATGGCTACACCTTC.